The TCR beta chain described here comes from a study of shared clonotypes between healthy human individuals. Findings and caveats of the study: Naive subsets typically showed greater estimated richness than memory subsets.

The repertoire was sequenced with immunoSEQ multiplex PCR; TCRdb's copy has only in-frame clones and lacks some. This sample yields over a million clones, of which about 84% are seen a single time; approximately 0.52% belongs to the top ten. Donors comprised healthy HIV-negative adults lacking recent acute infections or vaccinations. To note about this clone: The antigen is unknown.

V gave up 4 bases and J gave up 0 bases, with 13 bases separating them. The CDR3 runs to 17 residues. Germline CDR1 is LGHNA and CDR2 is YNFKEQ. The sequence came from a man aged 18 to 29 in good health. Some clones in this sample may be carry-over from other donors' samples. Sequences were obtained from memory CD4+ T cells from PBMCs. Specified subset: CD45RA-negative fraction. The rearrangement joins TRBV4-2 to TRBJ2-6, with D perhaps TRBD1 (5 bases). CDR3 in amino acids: CASSREDNGSGANVLTF. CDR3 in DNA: TGTGCCAGCAGCCGAGAGGACAACGGCTCTGGGGCCAACGTCCTGACTTTC.